Listed below are T cell receptor beta chains from one sample, sequenced in a study of cytomegalovirus exposure and HLA in healthy donors. The table came from immunoSEQ multiplex PCR; TCRdb's copy has only in-frame clones and leaves some out. Counted here are 200,000 to 250,000 clones, less than 90% occurring once; the ten biggest clones make up roughly 6%. The sequencing sample was made of PBMCs. Source of these receptors: a woman under 30 in good health and CMV-seronegative. Both conserved end residues are trimmed from each CDR3.

TRBV11-2	TRBJ1-1	ASSHGTGRRNTEAF
TRBV7-3	TRBJ2-6	ASSLSAGANVLT
TRBV27	TRBJ2-7	ASSLSGQGRREQY
TRBV7-3	TRBJ1-1	ASSFTGGGKAF
TRBV4-1	TRBJ1-1	ASSQDGKGGNTEAF
TRBV27	TRBJ2-7	ASSLRGGEVYEQY
TRBV12-5	TRBJ2-1	ASGDRDEQF
TRBV5-1	TRBJ2-7	ASRYKSSYEQY
TRBV7-9	TRBJ1-5	ASSLVRGGRSNQPQH
TRBV7-2	TRBJ1-6	ASSLPRGSSPLH
TRBV6-1	TRBJ1-2	AGGAGLHSYGYT
TRBV10-1	TRBJ2-2	ASSEGREDTGELF
TRBV5-1	TRBJ2-7	ASSRGRTAYEQY
TRBV18	TRBJ1-1	ASSSRKGVWNTEAF
TRBV7-3	TRBJ2-2	ASSSIGTGTINTGELF
TRBV4-1	TRBJ2-5	ASGEPRGAETQY
TRBV30	TRBJ1-1	AWSVGVGGLRNTEAF
TRBV27	TRBJ1-6	ASSHDSSNSPLH
TRBV7-3	TRBJ2-1	ASSSAPTSGVYNEQF
TRBV15	TRBJ2-2	ATSRGGANTGELF
TRBV2	TRBJ2-4	ASSGTASRQY
TRBV5-1	TRBJ2-1	ASSSTSGYNEQF
TRBV4-1	TRBJ2-5	ASSQGQETQY
TRBV5-6	TRBJ1-1	ASSWGTGMNTEAF
TRBV27	TRBJ2-1	ASSLLTGRALFSYNEQF
TRBV27	TRBJ2-6	ASRTGGASGANVLT